The clone carrying this T cell receptor beta chain showed up just a few times. Sequencing was performed with immunoSEQ multiplex PCR; in TCRdb, only in-frame clones are kept and a portion is missing. The sample lists some 59,000 clones; roughly nine tenths were seen once. The sample is drawn from a study of cytomegalovirus exposure and HLA in healthy donors. The CDR3 runs to 17 residues. The TCR was taken from a woman aged 18-29 years in good health and CMV-seronegative. Sequenced sample: PBMCs. This chain connects TRBV21-1 to TRBJ1-2. TRBV21-1 is a pseudogene locus. The CDR3 spells CASSKVSSGEVNYGYTF. The DNA for the CDR3 is TGTGCCAGCAGCAAAGTCTCATCCGGGGAAGTTAACTATGGCTACACCTTC.